A single TCR beta chain is shown here with its context. The antigen this receptor binds is unknown. Per-nucleotide qualities are absent, and no much larger clonotype sits a single base away. CDR1 and CDR2, looked up from the germline V gene, are MGHRA and YSYEKL. Including the terminal cysteine and phenylalanine, the CDR3 comprises 15 residues. Only CDR3 DNA is held: 45 bases, read in frame from base 1. V was cut back by 1 base and J by 6 bases, leaving a gap of 13 bases between them. TCRbeta CDR3 regions were amplified from genomic DNA by means of the immunoSEQ Assay, a bias-controlled multiplex PCR. Concerning the study's data processing: The number of nucleated cells in each sample was estimated from the amplification of reference gene primers within the assay. To quantify the absolute abundance of each unique TCRbeta CDR3 rearrangement, sequence reads were collapsed and filtered. For each sample, productive Simpson clonality was calculated by taking the square root of Simpson's diversity index across productive rearrangements. In TCRdb, the immuneACCESS table is reduced to in-frame sequences with V and J assigned. These tables do not hold every clone; where another copy was compared, an unresolved V gene accounts for under half, and the others remain unexplained. V and J calls and clone size come straight from that table; D and trimming were deduced from the DNA. This sample has 200,000 to 300,000 clones in its table, and roughly 80% of those were observed once. Roughly 6.4% of the sample belongs to the ten largest clones.

This specimen belongs to a study of blood T cell repertoires in COVID-19 (dated by TCRdb to about 2020). The study in broad terms: The collaborator samples originated in the United States, Italy and Spain and spanned the acute and convalescent phases of COVID-19. The prospective study material was composed of cDNA or gDNA derived from T cells, B-cell-depleted T cells, or PBMCs. Deeply sampled blood TCRbeta repertoires from subjects exposed to, actively infected with, or recovered from COVID-19 were included in the dataset. The repertoires were released in a freely available public database intended as a resource for research on the immune response to SARS-CoV-2. The samples were drawn from two sources: the first 160 participants of the ongoing ImmuneRACE study, and 1,254 subjects contributed by 6 global collaborators. Nearly every sample came with metadata listing a de-identified subject ID, COVID-19 status, age in years and sex. Where available, HLA class I and class II types were taken from metadata supplied by the sample provider and were not determined by assay-based typing. Study-level results and caveats: The quantity of clinical and demographic metadata differed by source and by participant and was supplied without curation.

The collaborating institutions used their own protocols to collect whole blood in K2EDTA tubes. For TCRbeta analysis, collaborator samples were shipped as frozen whole blood, as isolated PBMCs, or as DNA extracted from either sample type. Specimen: peripheral blood. This sequence originates from a woman aged 60 to 75 with active or convalescent COVID-19. The rearrangement joined TRBV4-1 to TRBJ1-5; the best D guess is TRBD1, with 6 bases matching. The encoded CDR3 is CASSQVQGKGQPQHF. The DNA sequence is as follows: TGCGCCAGCAGCCAAGTTCAGGGGAAGGGTCAGCCCCAGCATTTT.